This entry lists 31 T cell receptor beta chains sequenced from one sample in a study of OX40 agonist ivuxolimab in advanced cancers. The library was generated by the immunoSEQ multiplex PCR assay. This is the immuneACCESS table as TCRdb keeps it, with only in-frame sequences that have V and J called. A part of the clones is gone; compared with another copy, unresolved V genes explain less than half, and the rest is unexplained. The sample contains about 60,000 clones, over 80% of them found a single time. The ten top clones hold approximately 2.8% of the sample. This specimen was CD4+ or CD8+ T cells sorted from blood, taken in a trial of the OX40 agonist ivuxolimab. The receptor source for this set is an adult with an advanced solid tumor such as melanoma, head and neck, liver or kidney cancer.

The CDR3: CASSKEVADEQYF. The CDR3 DNA reads TGTGCCAGCAGCAAAGAGGTAGCTGACGAGCAGTACTTC. V gene TRBV21-1 combines with J gene TRBJ2-7; TRBD2, the table's D call, lacks a check against the DNA. TRBV21-1 is reported as a pseudogene. CDR3 length: 13 residues.

The chain links TRBV30 to TRBJ2-1; D gene ambiguous. V was pared by 2 bases and J by 7 bases, with 6 bases between. The germline CDR1 and CDR2 sequences are GTSNPN and SVGIG (reference sequence). This CDR3 comprises 11 residues. CDR3 loop: CAWSRKNEQFF. In DNA, the CDR3 is TGTGCCTGGAGTCGGAAAAATGAGCAGTTCTTC.

V usage is TRBV14 and J usage is TRBJ2-2; 7 bases are a match to TRBD1. CDR3 length: 15 amino acids. V shed 4 bases and J 3 bases; nucleotides not matched to a gene: 5. CDR1 and CDR2 (germline): SGHDN, FVKESK. CDR3 amino acids: CASSRQGPDTGELFF. The CDR3 nucleotides read TGTGCCAGCAGCCGACAGGGACCCGACACCGGGGAGCTGTTTTTT.

The rearrangement links TRBV2 to TRBJ2-7, with D perhaps TRBD1 (5 bases). The CDR3 has 12 residues. The germline gives CDR1 SNHLY, CDR2 FYNNEI. Trimming stripped 6 bases from V and 3 bases from J, with 9 bases between. Here the CDR3 DNA reads TGTGCCAGCAGGACCGACAGCTACGAGCAGTACTTC. Amino acids: CASRTDSYEQYF.

The J gene is TRBJ1-5, the V gene TRBV27; D is uncertain. The CDR3 consists of 16 residues. From germline, CDR1 is MNHEY and CDR2 SMNVEV (reference sequence). V was trimmed by 2 bases and J by 0 bases, leaving 11 bases between them. The CDR3 sequence: CASSLRGMYSNQPQHF. Here the CDR3 DNA reads TGTGCCAGCAGTTTAAGAGGGATGTATAGCAATCAGCCCCAGCATTTT.

The chain has TRBV21-1 and TRBJ2-3; TRBD2, as called in the table, went unchecked against the DNA. TRBV21-1 is a known pseudogene. The CDR3 is made up of 18 amino acids. The CDR3 bases are TGTGCCAGCCGCCGGGGACCTTACGCGGGAGAGGGCACAGATACGCAGTATTTT. This codes for CASRRGPYAGEGTDTQYF.

The chain couples TRBV2 to TRBJ1-1; possible D gene TRBD1, 5 bases. The CDR3 is made up of 14 amino acids. From germline, CDR1 is SNHLY and CDR2 FYNNEI. V dropped 6 bases and J dropped 11 bases, with 22 bases sitting between them. The CDR3 protein is CASSGPGSPFLAFF. In nucleotides, the CDR3 is TGTGCCAGCAGCGGGCCAGGGAGCCCATTCCTTGCTTTCTTT.

The chain combines TRBV19 with TRBJ2-1; 10 positions agree with TRBD2. Germline-derived CDR1 and CDR2 are LNHDA and SQIVND (reference sequence). With V trimmed by 2 bases and J by 0 bases, 7 bases remained unmatched. CDR3 size: 18 residues. DNA for the CDR3: TGTGCCAGTAGTATATCAGCGGGAGGGCCCGGCTCCTACAATGAGCAGTTCTTC. Protein: CASSISAGGPGSYNEQFF.

The chain couples TRBV10-3 to TRBJ2-5; 11 nucleotides align to TRBD1. This CDR3 comprises 16 residues. Germline loops: CDR1 ENHRY, CDR2 SYGVKD. J was trimmed by 5 bases and V by 0 bases; bases with no gene match: 5. The CDR3 coding sequence is TGTGCCATCAGTGAGTCCGGACAGGGGGCGATGGAGACCCAGTACTTC. Its translation is CAISESGQGAMETQYF.

V and J are TRBV10-3 and TRBJ2-1; no clear D gene. The CDR3 has 11 residues. Trimming took off 4 bases at V and 6 bases at J, with 4 bases between the two ends. In germline, CDR1 is ENHRY, CDR2 SYGVKD. Here the CDR3 reads CAISAANEQFF. The CDR3 region has the DNA TGTGCCATCAGTGCTGCCAATGAGCAGTTCTTC.

CDR3 amino acids: CASSLRRNTLSGANVLTF. In DNA form, the CDR3 reads TGTGCCAGTAGTCTTAGACGAAATACTCTCTCTGGGGCCAACGTCCTGACTTTC. The chain links TRBV19 to TRBJ2-6; D uncertain. Trimming shortened V by 5 bases and J by 0 bases, and 17 bases separated the two germline ends. Germline V gene lookup returns CDR1 LNHDA and CDR2 SQIVND (reference sequence). The CDR3 length is 18 residues.

V usage is TRBV29-1 and J usage is TRBJ1-2; a weak D match, TRBD1 (6 bases). The germline V gene encodes CDR1 SQVTM and CDR2 ANQGSEA. V dropped 4 bases and J dropped 0 bases, with 9 bases sitting between them. The CDR3 has 13 residues. The CDR3 DNA follows: TGCAGCGTTGCACAGGGAGCTAACTATGGCTACACCTTC. It encodes CSVAQGANYGYTF.

The chain has TRBV7-9 and TRBJ2-3; D remains unclear. The CDR3 contains 14 residues. V shed 6 bases and J shed 12 bases, with 22 bases lying between them. Germline CDR1 SEHNR, CDR2 FQNEAQ (reference sequence). This chain's CDR3 is CASSFPTRTKAQYF. Here the CDR3 DNA reads TGTGCCAGCAGTTTCCCAACCCGGACGAAGGCACAGTATTTT.

This chain joins TRBV2 and TRBJ1-3, with D uncertain. The V end was cut by 5 bases, the J end by 4 bases, with 12 bases between. The CDR3 is made up of 14 amino acids. CDR1 is SNHLY and CDR2 is FYNNEI in the germline V gene. The CDR3 loop is CASSFLPKGNTIYF. CDR3 coding DNA: TGTGCCAGCAGTTTTCTCCCTAAGGGAAACACCATATATTTT.

The V call is TRBV6-1, the J call TRBJ2-1, with D possibly TRBD2 on 6 matching bases. The CDR3 has 13 amino acids. Trimming removed 4 bases at V and 12 bases at J, with 16 bases between. The germline V gene has CDR1 MNHNS and CDR2 SASEGT. CDR3 nucleotide sequence: TGTGCCAGCAGTGTTCGGACGGAGGGCGGGCAGTTCTTC. Its protein is CASSVRTEGGQFF.

The chain links TRBV19 to TRBJ2-7; D gene unclear. V lost 0 bases and J lost 2, with 23 bases in between. Germline V lookup: CDR1 LNHDA, CDR2 SQIVND (reference sequence). This CDR3 is built from 19 residues. The CDR3 is CASSIDAPSVGGSAYEQYF. The CDR3 region has the DNA TGTGCCAGTAGTATAGATGCCCCGAGTGTGGGTGGATCTGCCTACGAGCAGTACTTC.

On this clone: Different DNA sequences within this sample yield the same CDR3. The chain combines TRBV5-1 with TRBJ2-5; no clear D gene. Trimming stripped 4 bases from V and 3 bases from J, with 7 bases between. The CDR3 loop spans 12 amino acids. Per germline, CDR1 SGHRS and CDR2 YFSETQ. Here the CDR3 DNA reads TGCGCCAGCAGCGCCGGAGAAGAGACCCAGTACTTC. Protein: CASSAGEETQYF.

This clone was picked up one time. This chain links TRBV2 with TRBJ2-5; TRBD1 might be the D (5 bases). The DNA end is more similar to TRBJ2-7, so the J call may be wrong. CDR1 is SNHLY and CDR2 is FYNNEI in the germline V gene. The CDR3 loop spans 15 amino acids. CDR3 in amino acids: CASRERQSSSYEQYF. The CDR3 bases are TGTGCCAGCAGGGAAAGACAGAGCTCATCCTACGAGCAGTACTTC.

This chain joins TRBV7-9 and TRBJ2-3; D gene unclear. There are 12 residues in the CDR3. The ends were cut back, 5 bases at V and 8 bases at J, with 11 bases in the middle. Germline loops: CDR1 SEHNR, CDR2 FQNEAQ (reference sequence). This CDR3 reads CASSPYVGTQYF. For the CDR3, the DNA is TGTGCCAGCAGCCCATACGTGGGTACGCAGTATTTT.

The chain has TRBV7-2 and TRBJ2-2; no clear D. The germline gives CDR1 SGHTA, CDR2 FQGNSA. The CDR3 sequence is 15 residues long. V was shortened by 1 base and J by 0 bases, with 6 bases between the two germline ends. DNA for the CDR3: TGTGCCAGCAGCTTAGTAGTCACGAACACCGGGGAGCTGTTTTTT. This encodes CASSLVVTNTGELFF.

The V gene is TRBV7-6, the J gene TRBJ1-3; D is unresolved. The CDR3 has 14 amino acids. The V and J ends lost 5 bases and 4 bases respectively, with 12 bases between them. From germline, CDR1 is SGHVS and CDR2 FNYEAQ. The CDR3 loop reads CASSLYEQGNTIYF. As DNA, the CDR3 is TGTGCCAGCAGCCTATATGAACAGGGAAACACCATATATTTT.

This clone appeared a single time. The chain employs TRBV6-6 and TRBJ2-1; 9 positions agree with TRBD1. Germline values: CDR1 MNHNY, CDR2 SVGAGI (reference sequence). V was clipped by 5 bases and J by 4 bases; unmatched bases: 6. This CDR3 has 15 residues. In DNA form, the CDR3 reads TGTGCCAGCAGTCCCCCGGGACAGGGATACAATGAGCAGTTCTTC. It encodes CASSPPGQGYNEQFF.

The chain has TRBV29-1 and TRBJ2-7; D is unclear. The V end lost 4 bases, the J end lost 0 bases, and 7 bases lay between the germline ends. The CDR3 runs to 12 residues. Germline V gene sequence: CDR1 SQVTM, CDR2 ANQGSEA. CDR3 nucleotides: TGCAGCGTTGTTGCCAGCTCCTACGAGCAGTACTTC. This codes for CSVVASSYEQYF.

The genes are TRBV20-1 and TRBJ1-1; D gene unclear. The CDR3 runs 10 residues. Trimming shortened V by 5 bases and J by 3 bases, and 4 bases separated the two germline ends. The germline CDR1 and CDR2 sequences are DFQATT and SNEGSKA (reference sequence). The DNA of the CDR3 is TGCAGTGCTCCATACACTGAAGCTTTCTTT. Encoded protein: CSAPYTEAFF.

J is TRBJ1-2 and V is TRBV5-1, with 7 bases that match TRBD1. The V gene's germline CDR1 is SGHRS and CDR2 YFSETQ. The CDR3 extends over 13 amino acids. Trimming cost V 2 bases and J 5 bases; bases outside gene matches: 3. This CDR3 reads CASSFTGEYGYTF. In nucleotides, the CDR3 is TGCGCCAGCAGCTTTACAGGGGAGTATGGCTACACCTTC.

V and J are TRBV18 and TRBJ2-5; D unresolved. Near its end, the DNA agrees better with TRBJ2-7, so the J call may be wrong. The CDR3 runs to 11 residues. In germline, CDR1 is KGHSH, CDR2 LQKENI. This chain's CDR3 is CASSPAYEQYF. The CDR3 DNA follows: TGTGCCAGCTCACCCGCCTACGAGCAGTACTTC.

This chain joins TRBV7-8 and TRBJ1-1; tentative D call: TRBD1 (5 bases). V dropped 2 bases and J dropped 1 base, with 11 bases sitting between them. The germline V gene has CDR1 SGHVS and CDR2 FQNEAQ. This CDR3 has 15 residues. CDR3 nucleotides: TGTGCCAGCAGCTTACGCGCGGACACGAACACTGAAGCTTTCTTT. Protein product: CASSLRADTNTEAFF.

This clone occurred once. The chain carries TRBV6-1 and TRBJ2-5; the D gene is possibly TRBD2 (6 bases). Germline V lookup: CDR1 MNHNS, CDR2 SASEGT. This CDR3 is 13 amino acids long. The DNA of the CDR3 is TGTGCTTTAGCGGACTACTCCCAAGAGACCCAGTACTTC. The encoded protein is CALADYSQETQYF.

This rearrangement joins TRBV5-8 to TRBJ1-4; perhaps TRBD1 as D (6 bases). V lost 4 bases, J lost 2 bases, and 9 bases lay in between. CDR1 and CDR2 from the germline V gene are SGHTS and YDEGEE. This CDR3 region has 14 residues. DNA for the CDR3: TGTGCCAGCAGCGACAGGTTCACTAATGAAAAACTGTTTTTT. This codes for CASSDRFTNEKLFF.

This clone was observed once. V and J are TRBV14 and TRBJ2-7; TRBD1 might be the D (5 bases). With 6 bases removed from V and 8 bases from J, the gap between germline ends came to 11 bases. Germline CDR1 and CDR2: SGHDN and FVKESK. The CDR3 extends over 11 amino acids. As DNA, the CDR3 is TGTGCCAGCAGTCTTCTGGGGCAGCAGTACTTC. It encodes CASSLLGQQYF.

The CDR3 sequence is CASSFGNNSPGELFF. The CDR3 DNA is TGTGCCAGCAGCTTCGGCAACAATTCGCCTGGGGAGCTGTTTTTT. This chain connects TRBV7-9 to TRBJ2-2; D gene ambiguous. Deletions cut 3 bases from V and 8 bases from J, with 16 bases between. CDR1 SEHNR and CDR2 FQNEAQ come from the germline V gene (reference sequence). This CDR3 has 15 amino acids.